This TCR beta chain emerged from a study of CD8 T cells in Susac syndrome. Study context: Patients with Susac syndrome were, at the time of blood collection, therapy-naive, maintained on corticosteroids, or maintained on intravenous immunoglobulin alone.

In blood CD8+ and CD4+ T cells, TCR beta underwent sequencing. An input of about 0.5 to 1 ug of RNA was subjected to reverse transcription using random hexamers. TCR beta CDR3 was amplified by immunoSEQ covering 54 Vbeta and 13 Jbeta. One entry per CDR3 protein, called by TCRdb with MiXCR from the immunoSEQ multiplex PCR reads. The table has some 250,000 distinct CDR3 sequences, roughly 95% seen once. Trimming shortened V by 4 bases and J by 4 bases, and 20 bases separated the two germline ends. Germline CDR1 DFQATT, CDR2 SNEGSKA (reference sequence). The CDR3 loop spans 15 amino acids. The TCR originated in a human donor with Susac syndrome. The sequencing input was CD4+ T cells from PBMCs. The rearrangement uses TRBV20-1 and TRBJ2-7; D possibly uses TRBD1 or TRBD2 (5 bases each). CDR3 residues: CSANGANPRPYEQYF. The CDR3 DNA sequence: TGCAGTGCTAACGGGGCTAACCCAAGACCTTACGAGCAGTACTTC.